These 13 T cell receptor beta chains originate from one sample sequenced in a study of vaccination effects on CD4 cells after COVID-19 (dated by TCRdb to the early 2020s). After around ten days of culture, CD4+ T cells were isolated with the EasySep CD4+ T cell isolation kit. Participants received two doses of either the BNT162b2 or the mRNA-1273 mRNA SARS-CoV-2 vaccine. Libraries were made using the immunoSEQ multiplex PCR assay. The source is immuneACCESS, and TCRdb retained only in-frame sequences with V and J called. Part of the clones is not carried over; for the studies checked, unresolved V genes explain less than half of this, and the remainder is unexplained. The sample table shows under 70,000 clones, and around 69% are seen once. 2.2% of the sample belongs to the ten largest clones. For these TCRs, the target antigens are not known. The material sequenced was CD4+ T cells from PBMCs cultured without peptide, taken after COVID-19 vaccination. The receptors were sampled from a human donor who received a COVID-19 vaccine.

The chain links TRBV7-8 to TRBJ1-6; 11 nucleotides align to TRBD1. The V segment lost 4 bases and the J segment 9 bases; nucleotides outside the gene matches: 2. Germline CDR1 is SGHVS and CDR2 is FQNEAQ. The CDR3 is made up of 14 amino acids. The CDR3 DNA sequence: TGTGCCAGCAGCTGGGGGACAGGGGGTTCACCCCTCCACTTT. This gives the protein CASSWGTGGSPLHF.

V usage is TRBV30 and J usage is TRBJ1-6; D is undetermined. The CDR3 consists of 15 residues. The germline V gene has CDR1 GTSNPN and CDR2 SVGIG (reference sequence). V lost 3 bases, J lost 1 base, and 10 bases lay in between. This chain's CDR3 is CAWRTRESYNSPLHF. The CDR3, as DNA: TGTGCCTGGAGGACCCGGGAGTCCTATAATTCACCCCTCCACTTT.

Only one count was recorded for this clone. The gene calls are TRBV20-1 and TRBJ2-3, with 11 nucleotides matching TRBD2. The J segment lost 5 bases and the V segment lost 3 bases, leaving 10 bases of the junction unmatched. This CDR3 has 16 amino acids. Germline CDR1 is DFQATT and CDR2 is SNEGSKA (reference sequence). CDR3 DNA: TGCAGTGCTAGTTTGGTAGCGGGGGGGCCTGGAGATACGCAGTATTTT. It translates to CSASLVAGGPGDTQYF.

The chain carries TRBV5-1 and TRBJ1-4, with D unclear. Germline V gene lookup returns CDR1 SGHRS and CDR2 YFSETQ. The CDR3 contains 13 residues. V was trimmed by 4 bases and J by 0 bases, leaving 4 bases between them. As DNA, the CDR3 is TGCGCCAGCAGCCGGACAACTAATGAAAAACTGTTTTTT. Translation: CASSRTTNEKLFF.

The gene calls are TRBV30 and TRBJ1-4; 7 bases agree with TRBD1. The CDR3 totals 13 residues. J lost 8 bases, V lost 4 bases, and 7 bases had no gene match. CDR1 is GTSNPN and CDR2 is SVGIG in the germline V gene (reference sequence). CDR3 DNA sequence: TGTGCCTGGAACTACAGGGGTCGGGAAAAACTGTTTTTT. It specifies CAWNYRGREKLFF.

This sequence joins TRBV5-5 and TRBJ2-2; unclear D gene. The V gene's germline CDR1 is SGHKS and CDR2 YYEKEE (reference sequence). Trimming left V 4 bases short and J 1 base short, with 8 bases between. This CDR3 contains 14 residues. CDR3 nucleotide sequence: TGTGCCAGCAGCGCCTCCATGAACACCGGGGAGCTGTTTTTT. Protein sequence: CASSASMNTGELFF. Full variable domain (missing parts from reference TRBV5-5 and TRBJ2-2): DAGVTQSPTHLIKTRGQQVTLRCSPISGHKSVSWYQQVLGQGPQFIFQYYEKEERGRGNFPDRFSARQFPNYSSELNVNALLLGDSALYLCASSASMNTGELFFGEGSRLTVL.

V and J are TRBV30 and TRBJ1-1; D remains unclear. Germline V gene data show CDR1 as GTSNPN and CDR2 as SVGIG (reference sequence). This CDR3 spans 15 amino acids. The V end was cut by 0 bases, the J end by 0 bases, with 11 bases between. The CDR3 coding sequence is TGTGCCTGGAGTGTACTTCCGAACATGAACACTGAAGCTTTCTTT. This sequence encodes CAWSVLPNMNTEAFF.

The V call is TRBV5-4, the J call TRBJ2-5, with 8 nucleotides matching TRBD2. The CDR3 spans 15 residues. Germline V gene lookup returns CDR1 SGHNT and CDR2 YYREEE (reference sequence). V lost 2 bases, J lost 4 bases, and 7 bases stayed unmatched. CDR3: CASSFQAGGGETQYF. In DNA, the CDR3 is TGTGCCAGCAGCTTTCAGGCGGGGGGTGGAGAGACCCAGTACTTC.

V is TRBV6-2 or TRBV6-3 and J is TRBJ2-7; D is perhaps TRBD1 (6 bases). Trimming removed 3 bases from V and 7 bases from J, with 16 bases in between. CDR1 and CDR2 from the germline V gene are MNHEY and SVGEGT. The CDR3 runs 14 residues. The CDR3 sequence: CASSYDAGAGEQYV. Here the CDR3 DNA reads TGTGCCAGCAGTTATGATGCAGGGGCAGGAGAGCAGTACGTC.

The V gene is TRBV7-9, the J gene TRBJ2-2; possibly TRBD2 for D (7 bases). Germline CDR1 is SEHNR and CDR2 is FQNEAQ (reference sequence). The V end was cut by 5 bases, the J end by 3 bases, with 13 bases between. CDR3 length: 15 residues. The CDR3 DNA is TGTGCCAGCAGCCCCCGGGGGGCTGACACCGGGGAGCTGTTTTTT. Its translation is CASSPRGADTGELFF.

Here the CDR3 DNA reads TGTGCCAGCAGCCGGGAGAGGACATGCCATGAAAAACTGTTTTTT. Translating gives CASSRERTCHEKLFF. The V gene is TRBV21-1, the J gene TRBJ1-4. TRBV21-1 counts as a pseudogene. This CDR3 is 15 amino acids long.

This rearrangement joins TRBV18 to TRBJ1-4; 8 bases are a match to TRBD1. This CDR3 has 14 residues. CDR1 and CDR2 (germline): KGHSH, LQKENI. J was trimmed by 8 bases and V by 6 bases; bases with no gene match: 8. The DNA of the CDR3 is TGTGCCAGCTCCGAGGGGACAGGAGTCGAAAAACTGTTTTTT. Translation gives CASSEGTGVEKLFF.

The chain employs TRBV9 and TRBJ2-1; 7 nucleotides agree with TRBD2. V trimming: 2 bases; J trimming: 6 bases; junction bases outside the gene matches: 2. CDR1 SGDLS and CDR2 YYNGEE come from the germline V gene. CDR3 length equals 13 residues. CDR3 protein: CASSVGGINEQFF. In DNA, the CDR3 is TGTGCCAGCAGCGTGGGGGGGATCAATGAGCAGTTCTTC.